This T cell receptor beta chain was profiled in a study of blood T cell repertoires in COVID-19. Study background: Material from acute and convalescent COVID-19 was sourced from the United States, Italy and Spain. Sources were T cells, B-cell-depleted T cells, or PBMCs; the material itself was cDNA or gDNA.

Study processing details: Nucleated cell counts were estimated from reference gene primer amplification. Assay used: immunoSEQ multiplex PCR; TCRdb lists only in-frame clones, some missing. V, J and clone size derive from that table, while D and trimming were established from the DNA sequence. The table has over 150,000 clones, about 86% seen once. CDR1 and CDR2 from the germline V gene are KGHSH and LQKENI. The junction had 11 bases not matched to a gene; V was cut back by 3 bases and J by 5 bases. The CDR3 sequence is 16 residues long. The rearrangement links TRBV18 to TRBJ1-2; 8 bases are shared with TRBD1. What was sequenced was peripheral blood. The sequence derives from a woman in her seventies who had recovered from COVID-19. The CDR3, as DNA: TGTGCCAGCTCACCCCGACAGGGGTCCGCTGGGTATGGCTACACCTTC. Protein product: CASSPRQGSAGYGYTF.